This is a list of T cell receptor beta chains from one sample in a study of T-cell reconstitution after alpha-beta-depleted transplantation in children. TCRdb reprocessed the PCR reads via MiXCR and lists one record per CDR3 protein. The sample records approximately 980,000 distinct CDR3 sequences, roughly 31% being singletons. The sample consisted of PBMCs, mostly from graft donor cells, taken 360 days after TCRalphabeta/CD19-depleted stem cell transplant. The receptors stem from a boy under two years old who had a stem cell transplant for SCID, so the T cells may come from the graft donor. CDR3s include the opening cysteine and the closing phenylalanine or tryptophan. D genes are given only for firm matches. The size field is filled for only some rows; it gives once, few, many or a size class.

v_call	clone_size	j_call	d_call	cdr3_nt	cdr3_aa
TRBV20-1	.	TRBJ1-1	.	TGCAGCCCGAGACAGATTGATGAAGCTTTCTTT	CSPRQIDEAFF
TRBV9	many	TRBJ2-3	TRBD2	TGTGCCAGCAGCACAGGGACTAGCGGGAGCACAGATACGCAGTATTTT	CASSTGTSGSTDTQYF
TRBV24-1	.	TRBJ1-5	.	TGTGCCACCAGTGAGGCAAATCAGCCCCAGCATTTT	CATSEANQPQHF
TRBV5-1	.	TRBJ1-1	.	TGCGCCAGCAGCTTGGGAGATATTCTGAACACTGAAGCTTTCTTT	CASSLGDILNTEAFF
TRBV11-1	.	TRBJ1-1	TRBD1	TGTGCCAGCAGCTTAGAGACAGGGGTGGACGTGGTGAACACTGAAGCTTTCTTT	CASSLETGVDVVNTEAFF
TRBV5-1	.	TRBJ2-7	.	TGCGCCAGCAGCTTGGTCGCGGGTGGCGAGCAGTACTTC	CASSLVAGGEQYF
TRBV11-2	.	TRBJ2-7	TRBD1	TGTGCCAGCAGCTTATCCGGGACAGGTGGCTGGTGGGAGCAGTACTTC	CASSLSGTGGWWEQYF
TRBV5-1	.	TRBJ2-1	TRBD2	TGCGCCAGCAGCTTGGCCACTAGCGGGGGAAACAATGAGCAGTTCTTC	CASSLATSGGNNEQFF
TRBV29-1	.	TRBJ2-7	TRBD1	TGCAGCGCCCCGGACAGGGGGCATCTCTACGAGCAGTACTTC	CSAPDRGHLYEQYF
TRBV5-6	.	TRBJ1-5	.	TGTGCCAGCAGCGAGGGAGTATCTAGCAATCAGCCCCAGCATTTT	CASSEGVSSNQPQHF
TRBV4-3	.	TRBJ2-1	.	TGCGCCAGCAGCCAAGATCCAGGGCTCCTCCCGGATGAGCAGTTCTTC	CASSQDPGLLPDEQFF
TRBV2	.	TRBJ2-5	.	TGTGCCAGCAGCACAGGGAGATCTGAGGAGACCCAGTACTTC	CASSTGRSEETQYF